The next 10 T cell receptor beta chains were all read from a single sample in a study of technical replicates of blood from several donors. Data came from immunoSEQ multiplex PCR; TCRdb stores just in-frame clones and leaves some out. This table holds approximately 51,000 clones, about 93% found once. The sequencing sample was made of PBMCs. The receptors were gathered from a human donor in good health. Some clones in this sample may be carry-over from other donors' samples.

The chain recombines TRBV4-3 with TRBJ2-3; perhaps TRBD2 as D (6 bases). Trimming pared 0 bases from V and 3 bases from J, leaving 16 bases between. This CDR3 is 17 amino acids long. Germline V gene sequence: CDR1 LGHNA, CDR2 YSLEER. The DNA for the CDR3 is TGCGCCAGCAGCCAAGAAGGCGGGGAAGGTTGGACAGATACGCAGTATTTT. This sequence encodes CASSQEGGEGWTDTQYF.

The chain uses TRBV6-1 and TRBJ1-1; TRBD1 matches at 8 bases. The CDR3 loop spans 15 amino acids. The germline gives CDR1 MNHNS, CDR2 SASEGT. V lost 6 bases to trimming and J lost 1 base; unmatched junction nucleotides: 7. CDR3 sequence reads: CASSDQGAANTEAFF. The CDR3 bases are TGTGCCAGCAGCGACCAGGGGGCTGCGAACACTGAAGCTTTCTTT.

V is TRBV14 and J is TRBJ1-1, with D perhaps matching TRBD1 (6 bases). V was clipped by 3 bases and J by 1 base, with 15 bases between them. CDR1 SGHDN and CDR2 FVKESK come from the germline V gene. The CDR3 sequence is 16 residues long. The chain's CDR3 is CASSQNTGFSNTEAFF. The CDR3, as DNA: TGTGCCAGCAGCCAGAACACAGGGTTTTCGAACACTGAAGCTTTCTTT.

The rearrangement uses TRBV4-3 and TRBJ2-7; TRBD2 is a possible D gene (5 bases). V lost 0 bases to trimming and J lost 2 bases, with 8 bases between them. CDR3 size: 14 residues. Germline V CDR1 and CDR2: LGHNA, YSLEER. CDR3 sequence (DNA): TGCGCCAGCAGCCAAGATAAGGAGGCCTACGAGCAGTACTTC. It translates to CASSQDKEAYEQYF.

The CDR3 here is CASSFRLPNMNTEAFF. The CDR3 nucleotides are TGTGCCAGCAGCTTCCGCCTACCCAATATGAACACTGAAGCTTTCTTT. The gene calls are TRBV13 and TRBJ1-1; D unclear. Germline V CDR1 and CDR2: PRHDT, FYEKMQ (reference sequence). The V and J ends lost 3 bases and 0 bases respectively, with 14 bases between them. CDR3 size: 16 residues.

The sample holds one count of this clone. The V and J genes are TRBV4-1 and TRBJ1-2, with unresolved D. V lost 2 bases to trimming and J lost 8 bases, with 12 bases between them. The CDR3 has 13 amino acids. Germline V gives CDR1 MGHRA, CDR2 YSYEKL. As DNA, the CDR3 is TGCGCCAGCAGCCAATTCGGGGAGTACGGCTACACCTTC. Residues: CASSQFGEYGYTF.

The rearrangement links TRBV6-6 to TRBJ2-1; 8 bases line up with TRBD2. J was trimmed by 7 bases and V by 6 bases; bases with no gene match: 11. The germline CDR1 and CDR2 sequences are MNHNY and SVGAGI (reference sequence). This CDR3 comprises 15 residues. This chain's CDR3 is CASRLAGQSGNEQFF. CDR3 bases: TGTGCCAGCAGGCTAGCGGGCCAAAGCGGGAATGAGCAGTTCTTC.

V and J are TRBV4-2 and TRBJ2-1; 11 nucleotides align to TRBD2. The trim removed 3 bases at V and 12 bases at J, leaving 10 bases unmatched. The CDR3 extends over 15 amino acids. Germline CDR1 and CDR2: LGHNA and YNFKEQ. DNA of the CDR3: TGTGCCAGCAGCCAGGCGGCTAGCGGGGGGTCTAGGCAGTTCTTC. Protein: CASSQAASGGSRQFF.

The V call is TRBV18, the J call TRBJ1-2; D is ambiguous. V was shortened by 3 bases and J by 8 bases, with 16 bases between the two germline ends. CDR1 and CDR2 from the germline V gene are KGHSH and LQKENI. The CDR3 has 14 amino acids. Written as DNA, the CDR3 is TGTGCCAGCTCACCCGAACAACCCCGGGGAGGCTACACCTTC. As protein: CASSPEQPRGGYTF.

Worth noting for this clone: The junction shows a germline mismatch at one end, possibly a read error. CDR3 residues: CASSLQAGGPSSF. The DNA of the CDR3 is TGTGCCAGCAGCCTTCAAGCGGGGGGGCCATCGTCTTTT. This rearrangement joins TRBV7-3 to TRBJ2-3; TRBD2 agrees at 10 bases. The length of the CDR3 is 13 residues. Germline CDR1 is SGHTA and CDR2 is FQGTGA.